This passage covers 18 T cell receptor beta chains from one sample sequenced in a study of vaccination and CD4 T cells after COVID-19. No antigens are known for them. Specified treatment: roughly 10-day PBMC culture with coronavirus spike peptide pools or control peptides (ViraFEST assay). Sequenced with the Oncomine TCR Beta short-read assay was DNA taken from cultured CD4+ T cells. TCRdb used MiXCR to reprocess the PCR reads, holding one entry per CDR3 protein. Of some 11,000 distinct CDR3 sequences listed, roughly 57% were seen once; the top ten hold 7.5% to 9%. The sample in question was CD4+ T cells from blood, cultured in vitro, obtained before SARS-CoV-2 vaccination. The receptors here all came from a human donor who had recovered from COVID-19.

The chain employs TRBV10-3 and TRBJ2-3; D unresolved. CDR1 is ENHRY, CDR2 SYGVKD, per germline. The CDR3 sequence is 13 residues long. The V end was cut by 6 bases, the J end by 6 bases, with 13 bases between. This CDR3 reads CAISPIVSDTQYF. The CDR3 bases are TGTGCCATCAGCCCCATAGTGTCGGATACGCAGTATTTT.

The CDR3 loop reads CSARGTGEETQYF. In DNA, the CDR3 is TGCAGTGCTAGAGGGACAGGGGAAGAGACCCAGTACTTC. The chain recombines TRBV20-1 with TRBJ2-5; the match to TRBD1 covers 9 bases. Per the germline V gene, CDR1 is DFQATT and CDR2 is SNEGSKA (reference sequence). V shed 1 base and J 3 bases; nucleotides not matched to a gene: 0. CDR3 size: 13 residues.

This chain connects TRBV19 to TRBJ2-2, with a tentative D call TRBD1 (6 bases). Per the germline V gene, CDR1 is LNHDA and CDR2 is SQIVND (reference sequence). CDR3 length: 14 amino acids. V was clipped by 7 bases and J by 6 bases, with 15 bases between them. The CDR3 nucleotides are TGTGCCAGTACTCTGAACAGGGCCGCCGGGGAGCTGTTTTTT. Translating it yields CASTLNRAAGELFF.

The DNA of the CDR3 is TGTGCCAGCAGCCCTGGGACTAGCGGGAGGGCCCTTGGAACAGATACGCAGTATTTT. It codes for CASSPGTSGRALGTDTQYF. This chain connects TRBV5-4 to TRBJ2-3; 16 positions match TRBD2. The CDR3 has 19 amino acids. Per germline, CDR1 SGHNT and CDR2 YYREEE (reference sequence). V was clipped by 4 bases and J by 3 bases; unmatched bases: 11.

The CDR3 sequence is CASSSWTGAGNQPQHF. In DNA form, the CDR3 reads TGTGCCAGCAGTTCATGGACGGGGGCGGGCAATCAGCCCCAGCATTTT. V and J are TRBV6-2 or TRBV6-3 and TRBJ1-5, with a weak D call TRBD1 (6 bases). There are 16 residues in the CDR3. The V gene's germline CDR1 is MNHEY and CDR2 SVGEGT. Trimming took 4 bases from V and 2 from J, leaving 15 bases between them.

V is TRBV7-2 and J is TRBJ1-2; D call uncertain. CDR1 is SGHTA, CDR2 FQGNSA, per germline. Between the trimmed V and J ends, which lost 4 bases and 4 bases, there was a span of 16 bases. The CDR3 is 15 residues long. The CDR3 is CASSSGPGSIYGYTF. The CDR3 nucleotides are TGTGCCAGCAGCTCGGGCCCGGGGAGTATCTATGGCTACACCTTC.

The chain combines TRBV5-4 with TRBJ1-1; TRBD1 matches 7 bases. J was trimmed by 8 bases and V by 3 bases; bases with no gene match: 10. The V gene's germline CDR1 is SGHNT and CDR2 YYREEE (reference sequence). The CDR3 has 14 amino acids. The CDR3 region is CASSWEIGTVEAFF. The DNA for the CDR3 is TGTGCCAGCAGCTGGGAAATAGGGACAGTAGAAGCTTTCTTT.

This clonotype was observed a handful of times. The chain is built from TRBV6-1 and TRBJ1-5, with D unclear. CDR1 is MNHNS and CDR2 is SASEGT in the germline V gene. The germline V and J ends were trimmed by 6 bases and 7 bases, with 10 bases remaining between them. There are 12 residues in the CDR3. The CDR3 DNA is TGTGCCAGCAGATCCTTCGGGCAGCCCCAGCATTTT. Protein sequence: CASRSFGQPQHF.

This clonotype was counted only a few times. The chain recombines TRBV28 with TRBJ2-7; unclear D gene. Trimming took off 4 bases at V and 3 bases at J, with 7 bases between the two ends. Germline CDR1 MDHEN, CDR2 SYDVKM. This CDR3 has 12 amino acids. The CDR3 sequence is CASSSVRYEQYF. As DNA, the CDR3 is TGTGCCAGCAGTTCGGTCCGCTACGAGCAGTACTTC.

The genes are TRBV20-1 and TRBJ1-2; D uncertain. Germline V lookup: CDR1 DFQATT, CDR2 SNEGSKA (reference sequence). The CDR3 has 13 amino acids. V lost 6 bases, J lost 4 bases, and 15 bases lay in between. The CDR3 DNA is TGCAGTGCCCAGTTATCGGGGAGCTATGGCTACACCTTC. It is translated as CSAQLSGSYGYTF.

This clonotype was seen a few times. The chain couples TRBV7-2 to TRBJ2-3; 8 nucleotides align to TRBD2. With 4 bases clipped from V and 3 bases from J, the junction kept 9 bases outside the gene matches. This CDR3 is 16 amino acids long. Germline CDR1 is SGHTA and CDR2 is FQGNSA. The CDR3 nucleotides read TGTGCCAGCAGCTCGAGGCGGGAGGCCCGGACAGATACGCAGTATTTT. Protein sequence: CASSSRREARTDTQYF.

This clonotype was counted a few times. The chain carries TRBV6-1 and TRBJ1-1, with unresolved D. Germline-derived CDR1 and CDR2 are MNHNS and SASEGT. V dropped 6 bases and J dropped 1 base, with 6 bases sitting between them. This CDR3 region has 12 residues. CDR3 DNA: TGTGCCAGCAGGCCCCCGAACACTGAAGCTTTCTTT. It specifies CASRPPNTEAFF.

This clonotype was picked up a small number of times. CDR3 coding DNA: TGTGCCAGCAGAAGGGGGGGCGGTACTGAAGCTTTCTTT. Encoded protein: CASRRGGGTEAFF. This chain links TRBV25-1 with TRBJ1-1; weak D call: TRBD1 (6 bases). This CDR3 is 13 amino acids long. V dropped 6 bases and J dropped 5 bases, with 13 bases sitting between them. Looked up from germline, CDR1 is MGHDK and CDR2 is SYGVNS. Variable domain in full (rest from reference TRBV25-1 and TRBJ1-1): EADIYQTPRYLVIGTGKKITLECSQTMGHDKMYWYQQDPGMELHLIHYSYGVNSTEKGDLSSESTVSRIRTEHFPLTLESARPSHTSQYLCASRRGGGTEAFFGQGTRLTVV.

This clonotype was observed a handful of times. The chain recombines TRBV30 with TRBJ1-2, with a tentative D call TRBD1 (5 bases). Germline values: CDR1 GTSNPN, CDR2 SVGIG (reference sequence). The CDR3 consists of 13 residues. Between the trimmed V and J ends, which lost 3 bases and 8 bases, there was a span of 16 bases. The CDR3 region has the DNA TGTGCCTGGAGGGGGATAGGGACCGGGGGCTACACCTTC. Protein product: CAWRGIGTGGYTF.

The chain has TRBV20-1 and TRBJ1-3; 8 bases match TRBD1. CDR1 and CDR2 from the germline V gene are DFQATT and SNEGSKA (reference sequence). This CDR3 has 14 amino acids. The trim removed 6 bases at V and 2 bases at J, leaving 6 bases unmatched. The CDR3: CSAAGGSPGNTIYF. CDR3 bases: TGCAGTGCGGCAGGGGGCAGCCCTGGAAACACCATATATTTT.

V and J are TRBV6-1 and TRBJ1-1; 7 nucleotides match TRBD1. The CDR3 is 15 residues long. Germline CDR1 MNHNS, CDR2 SASEGT. J gave up 1 base and V 6 bases, and 8 bases lay outside the gene matches. The CDR3 DNA is TGTGCCAGCAGACGAAGGGACAGTGGGAACACTGAAGCTTTCTTT. Amino acid sequence: CASRRRDSGNTEAFF.

The chain couples TRBV7-2 to TRBJ1-5, with TRBD1 matching 7 bases. This CDR3 comprises 15 residues. After removal of 6 bases from V and 3 bases from J, the junction contained 8 bases not matched to a gene. CDR1 and CDR2 (germline): SGHTA, FQGNSA. The CDR3 protein is CASRPMDRYNQPQHF. CDR3 nucleotides: TGTGCCAGCAGACCTATGGACAGGTACAATCAGCCCCAGCATTTT.

The chain employs TRBV6-5 and TRBJ2-1; the match to TRBD2 covers 11 bases. The length of the CDR3 is 15 residues. With V trimmed by 2 bases and J by 4 bases, 1 base remained unmatched. Germline V gives CDR1 MNHEY, CDR2 SVGAGI. The CDR3 bases are TGTGCCAGCAGTTACCGGACTAGCGGGTACAATGAGCAGTTCTTC. Its protein is CASSYRTSGYNEQFF.